These T cell receptor beta chains were read from a single sample in a study of shared clonotypes between healthy human individuals. Clones were sequenced by immunoSEQ multiplex PCR, and TCRdb holds only the in-frame ones, with some missing. The sample has 550,000 to 800,000 clones, under 80% seen once. Source material: memory CD4+ T cells sorted from blood. The receptor source for this set is a woman in her 30s in good health. Each CDR3 is given with its conserved first and last residue. A D gene is named only where the DNA matches it firmly. Clone size is not always given. Where it is, it says once, few, many or a class for expanded clones.

j_call v_call clone_size d_call cdr3_aa cdr3_nt
TRBJ1-2 TRBV28 - - CASSSGSGGTYGYTF TGTGCCAGCAGCTCCGGAAGCGGGGGTACCTATGGCTACACCTTC
TRBJ1-1 TRBV10-3 few - CAISESSEAFF TGTGCCATCAGTGAGTCATCTGAAGCTTTCTTT
TRBJ1-3 TRBV15 once - CATSGPTYSGNTIYF TGTGCCACCTCCGGGCCGACTTACTCTGGAAACACCATATATTTT
TRBJ1-1 TRBV19 few - CASSASPTRVNTEAFF TGTGCCAGTAGCGCCTCCCCAACTAGAGTAAACACTGAAGCTTTCTTT
TRBJ2-1 TRBV28 few TRBD1 CAVTPGQGVYNEQFF TGTGCCGTAACCCCGGGACAGGGGGTTTACAATGAGCAGTTCTTC
TRBJ2-1 TRBV4-2 - - CASSQDPDHSYNEQFF TGTGCCAGCAGCCAAGATCCTGACCACTCCTACAATGAGCAGTTCTTC
TRBJ2-3 TRBV6-6 few - CASSFDRSTDTQYF TGTGCCAGCAGTTTTGACAGAAGCACAGATACGCAGTATTTT
TRBJ2-2 TRBV6-1 - - CASAGPVEGGELFF TGTGCCAGCGCAGGACCGGTTGAGGGCGGGGAGCTGTTTTTT
TRBJ2-7 TRBV10-3 - - CAISESVGRRQIHGEQYF TGTGCCATCAGTGAGTCGGTAGGTCGGAGGCAGATCCATGGCGAGCAGTACTTC
TRBJ2-7 TRBV27 - - CASRRGGGSYEQYF TGTGCCAGCAGGCGCGGGGGCGGGAGCTACGAGCAGTACTTC
TRBJ2-5 TRBV5-1 - TRBD2 CASRTGTSGARETQYF TGCGCCAGCAGAACCGGGACTAGCGGGGCCCGGGAGACCCAGTACTTC
TRBJ2-5 TRBV29-1 - - CSVEDHKQETQYF TGCAGCGTTGAAGATCACAAGCAAGAGACCCAGTACTTC
TRBJ1-1 TRBV27 - - CASSLNRATEAFF TGTGCCAGCAGTTTAAACAGGGCCACTGAAGCTTTCTTT
TRBJ1-1 TRBV30 - TRBD1 CAWSVPNHGTGLLNTEAFF TGTGCCTGGAGTGTACCGAATCACGGGACAGGGTTGCTGAACACTGAAGCTTTCTTT
TRBJ1-1 TRBV7-9 - - CASSLGGEAFF TGTGCCAGCAGCTTAGGCGGTGAAGCTTTCTTT
TRBJ2-2 TRBV16 - - CASSPKAGRGGRTGELFF TGTGCCAGCAGCCCAAAGGCCGGGCGGGGAGGTCGTACCGGGGAGCTGTTTTTT
TRBJ2-1 TRBV5-1 few TRBD1 CASRVTGSVEQFF TGCGCCAGCAGGGTGACAGGGTCAGTAGAGCAGTTCTTC
TRBJ2-3 TRBV7-6 - - CASSLLLVDTQYF TGTGCCAGCAGCTTATTATTAGTGGATACGCAGTATTTT
TRBJ2-1 TRBV9 - - CASSSRALTGGEQFF TGTGCCAGCAGCTCCCGCGCCCTAACGGGTGGGGAGCAGTTCTTC
TRBJ2-1 TRBV29-1 - TRBD2 CSVERLAGSRRDNEQFF TGCAGCGTTGAAAGGCTAGCGGGGTCCAGGAGGGACAATGAGCAGTTCTTC
TRBJ1-1 TRBV27 - - CASSSTGVRAEAFF TGTGCCAGCAGTTCGACAGGCGTACGGGCTGAAGCTTTCTTT
TRBJ1-3 TRBV5-6 - - CASSSGVGDTIYF TGTGCCAGCAGCTCCGGGGTAGGGGACACCATATATTTT
TRBJ2-3 TRBV11-2 - - CASSAANTQYF TGTGCCAGCAGCGCGGCCAATACGCAGTATTTT
TRBJ2-5 TRBV5-1 - TRBD2 CASSLREGWVRETQYF TGCGCCAGCAGCTTGCGGGAGGGCTGGGTGAGAGAGACCCAGTACTTC
TRBJ1-1 TRBV5-4 - - CASSLPRSVGTEAFF TGTGCCAGCAGCTTGCCCCGATCTGTCGGGACTGAAGCTTTCTTT
TRBJ2-1 TRBV19 once - CASLGSGGPIF TGTGCCAGCCTCGGGTCGGGGGGCCCTATCTTC
TRBJ1-1 TRBV29-1 - TRBD1 CSARDRAGNTEAFF TGCAGCGCCCGGGACAGGGCTGGGAACACTGAAGCTTTCTTT
TRBJ2-1 TRBV27 - TRBD2 CASSPGLALKDNEQFF TGTGCCAGCAGTCCGGGACTAGCACTAAAGGACAATGAGCAGTTCTTC
TRBJ1-1 TRBV10-3 few - CAISERGNTEAFF TGTGCCATCAGTGAACGGGGCAACACTGAAGCTTTCTTT
TRBJ2-5 TRBV7-9 - TRBD1 CASSWGDRGSETQYF TGTGCCAGCAGCTGGGGGGACAGGGGGAGCGAGACCCAGTACTTC
TRBJ1-1 TRBV29-1 few - CSVENPENTEAFF TGCAGCGTTGAAAACCCCGAGAACACTGAAGCTTTCTTT
TRBJ2-7 TRBV28 once TRBD1 CASVTGQATYEQYF TGTGCCAGCGTAACCGGACAGGCAACCTACGAGCAGTACTTC
TRBJ1-2 TRBV7-2 - TRBD1 CASSSYLTGQGGYTF TGTGCCAGCAGCTCCTATTTGACAGGGCAGGGCGGCTACACCTTC
TRBJ1-2 TRBV18 - - CASSPNRDNGYTF TGTGCCAGCTCACCCAACCGGGACAATGGCTACACCTTC
TRBJ2-5 TRBV5-1 - TRBD1 CASSFGDSQETQYF TGCGCCAGCAGCTTCGGGGACAGTCAAGAGACCCAGTACTTC
TRBJ2-7 TRBV11-2 - TRBD2 CASTYGTSGNYEQYF TGTGCCAGCACTTACGGGACTAGCGGGAACTACGAGCAGTACTTC
TRBJ2-7 TRBV27 - TRBD2 CASSWNSGRYEQYF TGTGCCAGCAGCTGGAACAGCGGGAGGTACGAGCAGTACTTC
TRBJ2-5 TRBV5-4 - - CASSDQRRARKTQYF TGTGCCAGCAGCGACCAGCGGAGGGCCCGAAAGACCCAGTACTTC
TRBJ2-3 TRBV7-8 - TRBD2 CASSSRGRAGGQSTDTQYF TGTGCCAGCAGCTCGAGGGGTCGAGCGGGAGGGCAGAGCACAGATACGCAGTATTTT
TRBJ2-7 TRBV23-1 - - CASSARVEPYEQYF TGCGCCAGCAGTGCCAGGGTCGAGCCCTACGAGCAGTACTTC
TRBJ2-7 TRBV10-3 once - CAISESRGTYEQYF TGTGCCATCAGTGAGTCGAGGGGGACCTACGAGCAGTACTTC
TRBJ1-1 TRBV11-1 once TRBD1 CASSYSYRTGTANTEAFF TGTGCCAGCAGCTACTCCTACCGGACCGGGACAGCAAACACTGAAGCTTTCTTT
TRBJ2-5 TRBV19 - TRBD2 CASSIPGGTETQYF TGTGCCAGTAGTATTCCGGGGGGGACCGAGACCCAGTACTTC
TRBJ1-1 TRBV19 - - CASSIWGTGTEAFF TGTGCCAGTAGTATTTGGGGGACGGGAACTGAAGCTTTCTTT
TRBJ2-3 TRBV28 - - CASSLSLSSTQYF TGTGCCAGCAGTTTATCGCTTAGCTCTACGCAGTATTTT